These 25 T cell receptor beta chains share one sample of origin, sequenced in a study of PD-L1 blockade in urothelial cancer. Repertoires were generated with immunoSEQ multiplex PCR, while TCRdb's copy carries only in-frame clones and drops some. In the table there are approximately 65,000 clones, about 89% of which are singletons. The sample consisted of PBMCs, taken around atezolizumab (anti-PD-L1) treatment. These receptors were collected from a man aged 55 to 70 with urothelial cancer.

The chain carries TRBV5-1 and TRBJ2-5; the match to TRBD1 covers 10 bases. With V trimmed by 4 bases and J by 4 bases, 10 bases remained unmatched. The germline gives CDR1 SGHRS, CDR2 YFSETQ. This CDR3 is built from 16 residues. CDR3 loop: CASSPLGGTGVETQYF. The CDR3 DNA reads TGCGCCAGCAGCCCCCTTGGTGGGACAGGGGTAGAGACCCAGTACTTC.

In this sample, this clone turned up a few times. The chain recombines TRBV28 with TRBJ2-1, with a weak D call TRBD2 (6 bases). This CDR3 has 13 residues. Germline values: CDR1 MDHEN, CDR2 SYDVKM. V was clipped by 2 bases and J by 4 bases, with 6 bases between them. The CDR3 protein is CASSLAGYNEQFF. The CDR3 coding sequence is TGTGCCAGCAGTTTAGCGGGATACAATGAGCAGTTCTTC.

This sequence joins TRBV5-4 and TRBJ1-1; 8 bases are a match to TRBD1. Germline loops: CDR1 SGHNT, CDR2 YYREEE (reference sequence). The CDR3 sequence is 15 residues long. The trim removed 4 bases at V and 1 base at J, leaving 6 bases unmatched. CDR3 in amino acids: CASSPNRGSNTEAFF. DNA for the CDR3: TGTGCCAGCAGCCCTAACAGGGGGTCGAACACTGAAGCTTTCTTT.

J is TRBJ2-6 and V is TRBV5-5; perhaps TRBD2 as D (5 bases). This CDR3 is built from 20 residues. CDR1 is SGHKS and CDR2 is YYEKEE in the germline V gene (reference sequence). Trimming removed 1 base at V and 2 bases at J, with 22 bases between. Here the CDR3 reads CASSLSGINQLMTGANVLTF. The CDR3 nucleotides are TGTGCCAGCAGCTTGTCGGGGATAAATCAGTTGATGACTGGGGCCAACGTCCTGACTTTC. Full variable domain (missing parts from reference TRBV5-5 and TRBJ2-6): DAGVTQSPTHLIKTRGQQVTLRCSPISGHKSVSWYQQVLGQGPQFIFQYYEKEERGRGNFPDRFSARQFPNYSSELNVNALLLGDSALYLCASSLSGINQLMTGANVLTFGAGSRLTVL.

This chain joins TRBV5-4 and TRBJ2-7; tentatively, D is TRBD2 (6 bases). Trimming left V 10 bases short and J 5 bases short, with 13 bases between. Germline-derived CDR1 and CDR2 are SGHNT and YYREEE (reference sequence). The CDR3 extends over 11 amino acids. CDR3 bases: TGTGCCGCGGGGAAGAGCCACGAGCAGTACTTC. Amino acid sequence: CAAGKSHEQYF.

The J gene is TRBJ2-1, the V gene TRBV10-3, with 9 bases lining up with TRBD2. CDR1 and CDR2 (germline): ENHRY, SYGVKD. The CDR3 contains 14 residues. Germline trimming cut 8 bases from V and 6 bases from J; bases unmatched to any gene: 8. The CDR3 protein is CAIGGGLASNEQFF. The DNA of the CDR3 is TGTGCCATCGGAGGGGGACTAGCTTCCAATGAGCAGTTCTTC.

V gene TRBV9 combines with J gene TRBJ2-7; a possible D gene is TRBD2 (7 bases). The CDR3 contains 15 residues. Trimming removed 0 bases at V and 3 bases at J, with 13 bases between. In germline, CDR1 is SGDLS, CDR2 YYNGEE. The CDR3 loop is CASSVAEGGFYEQYF. The CDR3 bases are TGTGCCAGCAGCGTAGCGGAGGGGGGGTTCTACGAGCAGTACTTC.

V and J are TRBV10-1 and TRBJ2-1, with 8 bases aligning to TRBD1. Germline V gene sequence: CDR1 WNHNN, CDR2 SYGVQD (reference sequence). V gave up 3 bases and J gave up 3 bases; unmatched junction bases: 7. CDR3 length: 16 amino acids. CDR3 DNA sequence: TGCGCCAGCAGTGATTTAGGGACAGGACTCTACAATGAGCAGTTCTTC. It is translated as CASSDLGTGLYNEQFF.

The chain recombines TRBV6-5 with TRBJ2-7, with 7 bases identical to TRBD1. This CDR3 is 13 amino acids long. The V gene end was trimmed by 0 bases and the J gene end by 7 bases; junction bases not matched to a gene: 3. Looked up from germline, CDR1 is MNHEY and CDR2 is SVGAGI. In DNA form, the CDR3 reads TGTGCCAGCAGTTACTCGACAGGGTGGGAGCAGTACTTC. This gives the protein CASSYSTGWEQYF.

The chain joins TRBV2 to TRBJ1-2; the match to TRBD1 covers 7 bases. The V segment lost 6 bases and the J segment 8 bases; nucleotides outside the gene matches: 15. Germline V gene lookup returns CDR1 SNHLY and CDR2 FYNNEI. The CDR3 is 15 amino acids. Here the CDR3 DNA reads TGTGCCAGCAGCTGGGACAGTCGGACCAAGGAGGGCTACACCTTC. It translates to CASSWDSRTKEGYTF.

The V and J genes are TRBV7-8 and TRBJ1-4; TRBD1 aligns across 9 bases. Trimming cost V 5 bases and J 4 bases; bases outside gene matches: 5. CDR1 and CDR2 (germline): SGHVS, FQNEAQ. The CDR3 is 15 residues long. The CDR3 here is CASSRDRGFNEKLFF. In DNA, the CDR3 is TGTGCCAGCAGCCGCGACAGGGGGTTTAATGAAAAACTGTTTTTT.

The gene calls are TRBV7-8 and TRBJ2-1, with D tentatively TRBD1 (5 bases). The CDR3 loop spans 16 amino acids. Trimming shortened V by 2 bases and J by 8 bases, and 19 bases separated the two germline ends. Germline CDR1 and CDR2: SGHVS and FQNEAQ. CDR3 protein: CASSLLGAVNFDEQFF. The CDR3 DNA sequence: TGTGCCAGCAGCTTATTAGGGGCGGTTAATTTCGATGAGCAGTTCTTC. The whole variable domain, filled in from reference TRBV7-8 and TRBJ2-1, reads GAGVSQSPRYKVAKRGQDVALRCDPISGHVSLFWYQQALGQGPEFLTYFQNEAQLDKSGLPSDRFFAERPEGSVSTLKIQRTQQEDSAVYLCASSLLGAVNFDEQFFGPGTRLTVL.

The rearrangement uses TRBV6-4 and TRBJ2-2; TRBD1 is a possible D gene (5 bases). V was shortened by 0 bases and J by 4 bases, with 12 bases between the two germline ends. The CDR3 extends over 16 amino acids. The germline gives CDR1 MRHNA, CDR2 SNTAGT. The CDR3 region is CASSDSGRAFTGELFF. The CDR3 DNA follows: TGTGCCAGCAGTGACTCCGGCAGGGCTTTCACCGGGGAGCTGTTTTTT.

This sequence joins TRBV4-3 and TRBJ2-3, with D perhaps matching TRBD2 (8 bases). This CDR3 is built from 17 residues. CDR1 and CDR2 from the germline V gene are LGHNA and YSLEER. V was pared by 4 bases and J by 6 bases, with 23 bases between. The CDR3 sequence is CASSPLAGGPRGDTQYF. CDR3 coding DNA: TGCGCCAGCAGCCCCCTCGCGGGAGGCCCCAGGGGGGATACGCAGTATTTT.

V is TRBV19 and J is TRBJ1-4, with TRBD1 as a possible D gene (6 bases). Deletions cut 5 bases from V and 4 bases from J, with 11 bases between. CDR1 is LNHDA and CDR2 is SQIVND in the germline V gene (reference sequence). CDR3 length: 14 amino acids. CDR3 sequence (DNA): TGTGCCAGTAGTCCCAGGGGCCGTAATGAAAAACTGTTTTTT. Translating it yields CASSPRGRNEKLFF.

This chain links TRBV29-1 with TRBJ2-1, with D maybe TRBD2 (5 bases). Germline V gene lookup returns CDR1 SQVTM and CDR2 ANQGSEA. V lost 8 bases and J 7 bases, leaving 15 bases between the germline ends. CDR3 length: 12 amino acids. The CDR3 region is CSSIAFVNEQFF. In nucleotides, the CDR3 is TGCAGCTCGATAGCGTTCGTGAATGAGCAGTTCTTC.

The rearrangement joins TRBV5-1 to TRBJ1-5, with 8 bases lining up with TRBD1. The CDR3 loop spans 15 amino acids. Trimming cost V 0 bases and J 9 bases; bases outside gene matches: 8. The germline CDR1 and CDR2 sequences are SGHRS and YFSETQ. The CDR3, as DNA: TGCGCCAGCAGCTTGGAGGGGACAGGCCAAGGGCCCCAGCATTTT. Encoded protein: CASSLEGTGQGPQHF.

The rearrangement links TRBV18 to TRBJ2-5; TRBD1 matches at 12 bases. After removal of 3 bases from V and 4 bases from J, the junction contained 9 bases not matched to a gene. Germline values: CDR1 KGHSH, CDR2 LQKENI. The CDR3 extends over 17 amino acids. The CDR3 here is CASSPASGQGALETQYF. DNA for the CDR3: TGTGCCAGCTCACCGGCCTCGGGACAGGGGGCACTAGAGACCCAGTACTTC.

The V call is TRBV4-1, the J call TRBJ1-5, with a tentative D call TRBD1 (6 bases). The CDR3 consists of 17 residues. Germline V CDR1 and CDR2: MGHRA, YSYEKL. V was shortened by 2 bases and J by 5 bases, with 19 bases between the two germline ends. As DNA, the CDR3 is TGCGCCAGCAGCCAAACTCCCCCCACCAACAGGGATCAGCCCCAGCATTTT. It encodes CASSQTPPTNRDQPQHF.

The chain uses TRBV9 and TRBJ1-5, with 9 positions matching TRBD1. The CDR3 consists of 15 residues. Germline CDR1 and CDR2: SGDLS and YYNGEE. With 0 bases clipped from V and 5 bases from J, the junction kept 3 bases outside the gene matches. CDR3 loop: CASSVGTGDDQPQHF. The CDR3 DNA sequence: TGTGCCAGCAGCGTAGGGACAGGGGACGATCAGCCCCAGCATTTT.

V is TRBV6-5 and J is TRBJ1-3, with D perhaps TRBD1 (5 bases). Germline V lookup: CDR1 MNHEY, CDR2 SVGAGI. This CDR3 contains 13 residues. V was shortened by 7 bases and J by 4 bases, with 11 bases between the two germline ends. CDR3 in amino acids: CASTRGYGNTIYF. CDR3 nucleotides: TGTGCCAGCACTCGGGGGTACGGAAACACCATATATTTT.

The chain is built from TRBV7-2 and TRBJ2-1, with 7 bases aligning to TRBD2. Germline CDR1 is SGHTA and CDR2 is FQGNSA. The CDR3 consists of 14 residues. The V and J ends lost 5 bases and 0 bases, in that order; junction bases with no gene match: 1. This chain's CDR3 is CASSRGGSYNEQFF. The CDR3 region has the DNA TGTGCCAGCAGCCGCGGGGGCTCCTACAATGAGCAGTTCTTC.

In this sample, this clone turned up a few times. The chain is built from TRBV19 and TRBJ2-7, with D unresolved. Germline V gene data show CDR1 as LNHDA and CDR2 as SQIVND (reference sequence). Trimming took off 9 bases at V and 0 bases at J, with 15 bases between the two ends. CDR3 size: 14 residues. In DNA, the CDR3 is TGTGCCAGCTCTTACTCGCGGAACTCCTACGAGCAGTACTTC. Amino acid sequence: CASSYSRNSYEQYF.

This clone was counted once. The rearrangement links TRBV7-8 to TRBJ2-5; TRBD2 aligns across 13 bases. Germline V lookup: CDR1 SGHVS, CDR2 FQNEAQ. The CDR3 spans 12 residues. Trimming cost V 4 bases and J 14 bases; bases outside gene matches: 4. Here the CDR3 DNA reads TGTGCCAGCAGCTCGGGACTAGCGGGACCTTACTTC. This codes for CASSSGLAGPYF.

The V gene is TRBV7-8, the J gene TRBJ1-5; 7 positions agree with TRBD1. Unmatched junction bases numbered 6, after V lost 1 base and J lost 6 bases. CDR1 and CDR2 (germline): SGHVS, FQNEAQ. The CDR3 consists of 15 residues. The CDR3 protein is CASSLGDSHGQPQHF. CDR3 in DNA: TGTGCCAGCAGCTTAGGGGACAGTCATGGTCAGCCCCAGCATTTT.